This record covers a single TCR beta chain. This entry is derived from a study of blood T cell repertoires in COVID-19. Across the whole study: PBMCs, B-cell-depleted T cells, or T cells were the source of the cDNA or gDNA that made up the material.

Germline V gives CDR1 ENHRY, CDR2 SYGVKD. Trimming took 6 bases from V and 2 from J; bases not matched to a gene: 6. The CDR3 spans 15 residues. In the source study's methods: Reference gene primer amplification gave estimated nucleated cell counts. Produced via immunoSEQ multiplex PCR; TCRdb's table is partial and in-frame only. For V, J and clone size, that table is used; D and trimming come from the DNA. The table has under 15,000 clones, 85% to 95% seen once. The receptor was derived from a woman in her 70s with active COVID-19. V usage is TRBV10-3 and J usage is TRBJ2-1; 8 nucleotides match TRBD2. The source material was peripheral blood. This chain's CDR3 is CAIRQAGVTYNEQFF. The CDR3 DNA sequence: TGTGCCATCAGACAAGCGGGAGTAACCTACAATGAGCAGTTCTTC.